Presented here are 8 T cell receptor beta chains from one specimen sequenced in a study of CD8+ T cells in alopecia areata. As for treatment: oral pan-JAK inhibitor, 5-10 mg twice daily. RNA extraction and reverse transcription yielded cDNA as sequencing template. Sequencing was performed with immunoSEQ multiplex PCR; in TCRdb, only in-frame clones are kept and a portion is missing. Counted here are approximately 200,000 clones, about 40% occurring once; the ten biggest clones make up about 2.6%. This specimen consisted of CD4+ T cells sorted from blood, obtained around week 37, from a patient treated with tofacitinib. The receptors were sampled from a human donor with alopecia areata.

V usage is TRBV11-2 and J usage is TRBJ2-3; no clear D. CDR1 is SGHAT, CDR2 FQNNGV, per germline. V shed 8 bases and J shed 4 bases, with 13 bases lying between them. The CDR3 contains 13 residues. CDR3 nucleotides: TGTGCCAGCCGGAATGTCCGCCCAGATACGCAGTATTTT. This translates into CASRNVRPDTQYF.

V and J are TRBV6-5 and TRBJ1-2; D not resolved. Trimming took off 4 bases at V and 0 bases at J, with 3 bases between the two ends. CDR3 length equals 12 residues. CDR1 is MNHEY, CDR2 SVGAGI, per germline. This CDR3 is CASSSSNYGYTF. CDR3 DNA sequence: TGTGCCAGCAGTTCTTCTAACTATGGCTACACCTTC.

This clone was picked up a small number of times. The rearrangement links TRBV2 to TRBJ2-5, with D perhaps matching TRBD1 (6 bases). The J call is in doubt because the DNA end fits TRBJ2-7 better. This CDR3 is built from 12 residues. CDR1 is SNHLY, CDR2 FYNNEI, per germline. CDR3 residues: CASGRGPYEQYF. CDR3 sequence (DNA): TGTGCCAGCGGCAGGGGACCCTACGAGCAGTACTTC.

This clone was counted only a few times. The chain joins TRBV27 to TRBJ2-6, with D possibly TRBD1 on 5 matching bases. The CDR3 covers 13 residues. The germline gives CDR1 MNHEY, CDR2 SMNVEV (reference sequence). Trimming removed 6 bases at V and 4 bases at J, with 7 bases between. The CDR3 spells CASRGPGANVLTF. As DNA, the CDR3 is TGTGCCAGCAGGGGGCCCGGGGCCAACGTCCTGACTTTC.

The V gene is TRBV5-1, the J gene TRBJ2-6; 7 bases map to TRBD1. The V segment lost 4 bases and the J segment 1 base; nucleotides outside the gene matches: 8. The CDR3 has 17 residues. Per germline, CDR1 SGHRS and CDR2 YFSETQ. This CDR3 reads CASSRTGANSGANVLTF. The CDR3 DNA follows: TGCGCCAGCAGCAGGACAGGTGCGAATTCTGGGGCCAACGTCCTGACTTTC.

The V call is TRBV29-1, the J call TRBJ1-3, with D hard to call. Germline V gene lookup returns CDR1 SQVTM and CDR2 ANQGSEA. V was trimmed by 2 bases and J by 13 bases, leaving 18 bases between them. The CDR3 covers 13 residues. CDR3 sequence: CSVEIQSTRRIYF. CDR3 nucleotides: TGCAGCGTTGAAATCCAGTCAACTCGCCGTATATATTTT.

This clone was seen a single time. The chain employs TRBV5-1 and TRBJ2-5; 11 bases match TRBD2. The CDR3 is 16 residues long. In germline, CDR1 is SGHRS, CDR2 YFSETQ. Unmatched junction bases numbered 6, after V lost 0 bases and J lost 5 bases. In nucleotides, the CDR3 is TGCGCCAGCAGCTTGGAACTAGCGGGAGCGGGGGAGACCCAGTACTTC. Amino acids: CASSLELAGAGETQYF.

In its sample, this clone was seen a few times. The chain couples TRBV28 to TRBJ2-2, with TRBD1 identical over 7 bases. Per germline, CDR1 MDHEN and CDR2 SYDVKM. With V trimmed by 6 bases and J by 6 bases, 1 base remained unmatched. The CDR3 is 12 residues long. As DNA, the CDR3 is TGTGCCAGCAGGACAGGGTCCGGGGAGCTGTTTTTT. This codes for CASRTGSGELFF.